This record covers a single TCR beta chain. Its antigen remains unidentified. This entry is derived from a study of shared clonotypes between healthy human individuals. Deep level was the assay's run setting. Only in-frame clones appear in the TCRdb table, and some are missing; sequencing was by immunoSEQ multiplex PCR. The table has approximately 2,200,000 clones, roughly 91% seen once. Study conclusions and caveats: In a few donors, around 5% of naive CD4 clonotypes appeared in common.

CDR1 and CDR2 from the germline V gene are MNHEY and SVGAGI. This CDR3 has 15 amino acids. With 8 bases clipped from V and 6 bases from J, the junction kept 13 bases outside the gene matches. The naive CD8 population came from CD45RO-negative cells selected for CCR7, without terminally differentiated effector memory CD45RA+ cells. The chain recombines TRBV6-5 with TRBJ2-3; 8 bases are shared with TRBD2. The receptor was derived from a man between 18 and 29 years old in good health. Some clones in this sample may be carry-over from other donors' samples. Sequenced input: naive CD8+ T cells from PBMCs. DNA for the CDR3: TGTGCCAGCCTACGAAGTGGCGGGGGGCTCGATACGCAGTATTTT. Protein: CASLRSGGGLDTQYF.